This paragraph reports one TCR beta chain. This sample is part of a study of preoperative IRX-2 immunotherapy in early breast cancer. Trimming took off 10 bases at V and 3 bases at J, with 12 bases between the two ends. This CDR3 has 13 residues. From germline, CDR1 is LNHDA and CDR2 SQIVND (reference sequence). Generated by immunoSEQ multiplex PCR, the TCRdb table keeps only in-frame clones and is missing some. This sample yields about 10,000 clones, of which over 80% are seen a single time; approximately 5.6% belongs to the top ten. The sample's treatment: preoperative locoregional IRX-2 cytokine immunotherapy. Patients received preoperative, locoregional IRX-2 cytokine immunotherapy in a phase Ib study.

V usage is TRBV19 and J usage is TRBJ1-4; D ambiguous. The starting material was lymph node tissue, obtained before IRX-2 immunotherapy. The TCR sequence derives from a human donor with breast cancer. Written as DNA, the CDR3 is TGTGCCACCGCCGGACGGTCTAATGAAAAACTGTTTTTT. It translates to CATAGRSNEKLFF.